This entry lists 13 T cell receptor beta chains sequenced from one sample in a study of T cell changes during pregnancy in multiple sclerosis. Produced via immunoSEQ multiplex PCR; TCRdb's table is partial and in-frame only. The data contain approximately 51,000 clones, roughly 92% of them singletons. The input for sequencing was CD4+ T cells from peripheral blood mononuclear cells, taken in the second trimester of pregnancy. The receptors were gathered from a female donor with multiple sclerosis, enrolled in a pregnancy study.

On this clone itself: At one end the junction does not follow the germline gene, possibly because of a read error. The chain carries TRBV7-7 and TRBJ2-5, with a possible D match to TRBD1 (5 bases). The germline V gene encodes CDR1 SSHAT and CDR2 FNYEAQ (reference sequence). CDR3 length: 13 amino acids. The CDR3 loop reads CASSLDSQETQYF. The CDR3 DNA sequence: TGTGCTAGCAGCCTCGACAGTCAAGAGACCCAGTACTTC.

This sequence joins TRBV6-5 and TRBJ1-5; TRBD1 aligns across 8 bases. The CDR3 extends over 15 amino acids. Per germline, CDR1 MNHEY and CDR2 SVGAGI. The junction had 5 bases not matched to a gene; V was cut back by 6 bases and J by 1 base. CDR3 residues: CASRLTGGSNQPQHF. In DNA form, the CDR3 reads TGTGCCAGCAGACTAACAGGGGGGAGCAATCAGCCCCAGCATTTT.

This chain uses TRBV7-3 with TRBJ2-3, with TRBD2 matching over 8 bases. The CDR3 covers 13 residues. CDR1 is SGHTA, CDR2 FQGTGA, per germline. Germline trimming cut 11 bases from V and 1 base from J; bases unmatched to any gene: 5. The CDR3 here is CASTGGGTDTQYF. The CDR3 DNA follows: TGTGCCTCAACCGGGGGGGGCACAGATACGCAGTATTTT.

This clone appeared a single time. The chain recombines TRBV7-2 with TRBJ2-5; no clear D gene. The CDR3 sequence is 14 residues long. V was shortened by 0 bases and J by 2 bases, with 7 bases between the two germline ends. Looked up from germline, CDR1 is SGHTA and CDR2 is FQGNSA. The CDR3 is CASSLAGAQETQYF. CDR3 nucleotides: TGTGCCAGCAGCTTAGCAGGAGCTCAAGAGACCCAGTACTTC. Drawing the rest from reference TRBV7-2 and TRBJ2-5, the complete variable domain is GAGVSQSPSNKVTEKGKDVELRCDPISGHTALYWYRQSLGQGLEFLIYFQGNSAPDKSGLPSDRFSAERTGGSVSTLTIQRTQQEDSAVYLCASSLAGAQETQYFGPGTRLLVL.

The chain combines TRBV2 with TRBJ1-1; TRBD1 might be the D (5 bases). V shed 2 bases and J shed 5 bases, with 12 bases lying between them. Germline assignment: CDR1 SNHLY and CDR2 FYNNEI. CDR3 size: 14 residues. The CDR3 loop is CASSEQGGNTEAFF. As DNA, the CDR3 is TGTGCCAGCAGTGAACAGGGTGGTAATACTGAAGCTTTCTTT.

The gene calls are TRBV7-8 and TRBJ1-4; 7 positions agree with TRBD1. Losses at the gene ends were 7 bases for V and 0 bases for J; bases not matched to a gene: 17. This CDR3 spans 19 amino acids. From germline, CDR1 is SGHVS and CDR2 FQNEAQ. The DNA of the CDR3 is TGTGCCAGCACCTATCGATTGGGACAGACTGTTGCAACTAATGAAAAACTGTTTTTT. It translates to CASTYRLGQTVATNEKLFF.

The chain couples TRBV9 to TRBJ1-5; D is undetermined. The CDR3 is made up of 14 amino acids. The germline V and J ends were trimmed by 0 bases and 3 bases, with 7 bases remaining between them. Germline loops: CDR1 SGDLS, CDR2 YYNGEE. CDR3 bases: TGTGCCAGCAGCGTAGGAGGGCCCAATCAGCCCCAGCATTTT. Translating it yields CASSVGGPNQPQHF.

The chain uses TRBV7-9 and TRBJ2-3, with D hard to call. This CDR3 has 12 residues. Trimming removed 4 bases from V and 5 bases from J, with 7 bases in between. The V gene's germline CDR1 is SEHNR and CDR2 FQNEAQ (reference sequence). The DNA of the CDR3 is TGTGCCAGCAGCTCCGTCGGAGATACGCAGTATTTT. It codes for CASSSVGDTQYF.

This chain connects TRBV5-1 to TRBJ1-1, with D unresolved. Per germline, CDR1 SGHRS and CDR2 YFSETQ. The CDR3 totals 13 residues. V lost 3 bases and J lost 0, with 6 bases in between. CDR3 loop: CASSSSVNTEAFF. The CDR3 DNA follows: TGCGCCAGCAGCTCCAGCGTGAACACTGAAGCTTTCTTT. Looking up the rest from reference TRBV5-1 and TRBJ1-1 gives the full variable domain: KAGVTQTPRYLIKTRGQQVTLSCSPISGHRSVSWYQQTPGQGLQFLFEYFSETQRNKGNFPGRFSGRQFSNSRSEMNVSTLELGDSALYLCASSSSVNTEAFFGQGTRLTVV.

The CDR3 DNA follows: TGTGCCAGCAGCTTTAAGACTCTTACCTCCTACAATGAGCAGTTCTTC. Translation gives CASSFKTLTSYNEQFF. This chain joins TRBV5-6 and TRBJ2-1; D unresolved. The CDR3 consists of 16 residues. Per the germline V gene, CDR1 is SGHDT and CDR2 is YYEEEE. Deletions cut 2 bases from V and 0 bases from J, with 12 bases between.

The V call is TRBV6-6, the J call TRBJ1-2, with D hard to call. Germline-derived CDR1 and CDR2 are MNHNY and SVGAGI (reference sequence). With 0 bases removed from V and 3 bases from J, the gap between germline ends came to 2 bases. The CDR3 has 12 amino acids. This chain's CDR3 is CASSYSYYGYTF. The CDR3 DNA reads as TGTGCCAGCAGTTACTCCTACTATGGCTACACCTTC.

The chain recombines TRBV9 with TRBJ2-1; D possibly corresponds to TRBD2 (5 bases). CDR3 length equals 16 residues. V gave up 4 bases and J gave up 1 base, with 15 bases separating them. The germline CDR1 and CDR2 sequences are SGDLS and YYNGEE. CDR3 DNA sequence: TGTGCCAGCAGCCCCACTAGTGTAGTATCCTACAATGAGCAGTTCTTC. Amino acids: CASSPTSVVSYNEQFF. The full variable domain, in which reference TRBV9 and TRBJ2-1 provide the parts outside the CDR3, is DSGVTQTPKHLITATGQRVTLRCSPRSGDLSVYWYQQSLDQGLQFLIQYYNGEERAKGNILERFSAQQFPDLHSELNLSSLELGDSALYFCASSPTSVVSYNEQFFGPGTRLTVL.

The rearrangement joins TRBV7-3 to TRBJ2-5; 10 positions agree with TRBD2. Trimming at V came to 0 bases and at J to 5 bases, leaving 6 bases not matched to a gene. This CDR3 is 16 amino acids long. Germline-derived CDR1 and CDR2 are SGHTA and FQGTGA. As DNA, the CDR3 is TGTGCCAGCAGCTTAACCCGGACTAGCGGTTGGGAGACCCAGTACTTC. Translating it yields CASSLTRTSGWETQYF.